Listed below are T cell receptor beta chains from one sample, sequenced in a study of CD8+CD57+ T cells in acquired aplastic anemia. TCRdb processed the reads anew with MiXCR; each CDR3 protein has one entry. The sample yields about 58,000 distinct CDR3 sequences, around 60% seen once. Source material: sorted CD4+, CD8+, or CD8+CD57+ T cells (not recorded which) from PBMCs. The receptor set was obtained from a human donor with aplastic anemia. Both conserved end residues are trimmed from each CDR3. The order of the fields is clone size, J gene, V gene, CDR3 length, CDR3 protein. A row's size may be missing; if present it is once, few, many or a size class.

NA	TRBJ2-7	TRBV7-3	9	ASSLQGVQY
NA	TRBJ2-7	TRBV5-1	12	ASSLAGENYEQY
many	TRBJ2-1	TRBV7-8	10	ASSLARGEQF
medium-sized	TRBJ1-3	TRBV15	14	ATSRVFDEGGYTIY
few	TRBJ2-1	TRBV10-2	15	ASSTLAGGYGDNEQF
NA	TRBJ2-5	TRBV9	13	ASSGRDRVVETQY
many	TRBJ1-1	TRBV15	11	ATSPRGDTEAF
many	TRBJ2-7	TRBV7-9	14	ASSWKGGGRNYEQY
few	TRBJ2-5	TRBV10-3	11	AISDRIQETQY
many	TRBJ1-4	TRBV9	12	ASSVTGNNEKLF
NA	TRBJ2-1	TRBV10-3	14	AISPSGGASYNEQF
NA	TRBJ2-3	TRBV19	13	ASSFQTGSADTQY
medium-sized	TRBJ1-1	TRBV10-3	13	AIRPKDGLNTEAF
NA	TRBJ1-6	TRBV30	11	AAGREGNSPLH
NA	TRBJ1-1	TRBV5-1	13	ASSLEVFGNTEAF
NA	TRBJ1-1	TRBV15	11	ATRAQGTIQAF